This TCR beta chain emerged from a study of blood T cell repertoires in COVID-19 (dated by TCRdb to 2019 to 2021). Some background on the complete study: Collaborator samples came from the United States, Italy and Spain and covered acute and convalescent phases of COVID-19. Where available, HLA class I and class II types were taken from metadata supplied by the sample provider and were not determined by assay-based typing. A de-identified subject ID, COVID-19 status, age in years and sex were almost always included in the sample metadata. The material from the prospective study consisted of cDNA or gDNA derived from T cells, B-cell-depleted T cells, or PBMCs. The repertoires were released in a freely available public database intended as a resource for research on the immune response to SARS-CoV-2. Deeply sampled blood TCRbeta repertoires from subjects exposed to, actively infected with, or recovered from COVID-19 were included in the dataset. Samples came from the ongoing ImmuneRACE study (first 160 participants) plus 1,254 subjects from 6 global collaborators. What the work shows at the level of the full study, not this receptor alone: Clinical and demographic metadata were provided uncurated, with the amount varying by source and participant.

V is pruned by 3 bases and J by 3 bases, leaving 3 bases of the junction without a gene match. The CDR3 numbers 14 residues from cysteine through phenylalanine. Of all the DNA, just the CDR3 is kept, 42 bases in frame from base 1. In the germline V gene, CDR1 corresponds to KGHDR and CDR2 to SFDVKD. Each collaborating institution followed its own protocols to collect whole blood in K2EDTA tubes. For TCRbeta analysis, collaborators shipped samples in one of three forms: frozen whole blood, isolated PBMCs, or DNA extracted from either of those sample types. A remark on this clone: The antigen this receptor binds is unknown. The sample holds no much larger clone one base away, and base qualities are not on file.

The immunoSEQ Assay, a bias-controlled multiplex PCR, was used to amplify TCRbeta CDR3 regions from genomic DNA. As for the original processing: The number of nucleated cells in each sample was estimated by amplification of reference gene primers within the assay. Sequence reads were collapsed and filtered to measure the absolute abundance of every unique TCRbeta CDR3 rearrangement. For each sample, productive Simpson clonality was calculated as the square root of Simpson's diversity index over productive rearrangements. The table was pulled from immuneACCESS by TCRdb, which kept in-frame rearrangements only. Such tables lose some clones; where checked, under half of the loss comes from unresolved V genes, and the rest has no known cause. D and trimming come from the DNA, and the V and J calls and clone size come from that table. The sample table shows 350,000 to 450,000 clones, and 70% to 90% are seen once. The ten most abundant clones make up about 2.9% of the sample.

This TCR was recovered from a human donor in a cohort sampled during active COVID-19. The V and J genes are TRBV24-1 and TRBJ1-2; 7 bases in between match TRBD1. Sequencing was performed on peripheral blood. CDR3 region: CATSDPTGYYGYTF. The sequenced DNA: TGTGCCACCAGTGATCCGACAGGGTACTATGGCTACACCTTC.